The 23 T cell receptor beta chains reported below all come from one sample, sequenced in a study of shared T cell receptors in the human thymus. Profiling relied on immunoSEQ multiplex PCR, and the TCRdb table lists in-frame clones only, not all of them. The sample comprises over 650,000 clones, around 87% of which are singletons, and approximately 0.0097% rests with the top ten. These data were likewise used in another study, on human thymus T cells.

The sequenced material came from thymocytes. The receptors derive from a boy in the first two years of life with a congenital heart defect.

This clone was counted a single time. V gene TRBV6-5 combines with J gene TRBJ1-2; D is uncertain. CDR1 is MNHEY and CDR2 is SVGAGI in the germline V gene. Deletions cut 11 bases from V and 3 bases from J, with 13 bases between. CDR3 length: 12 amino acids. In DNA, the CDR3 is TGTGCCGGCCAAGGCGGGGACTATGGCTACACCTTC. Amino acids: CAGQGGDYGYTF.

The chain combines TRBV4-1 with TRBJ2-3, with TRBD2 matching over 10 bases. The CDR3 spans 20 residues. The germline V gene encodes CDR1 MGHRA and CDR2 YSYEKL. J was trimmed by 2 bases and V by 0 bases; bases with no gene match: 14. The CDR3 bases are TGCGCCAGCAGCCAAGATCTTTCGTCGCAGCGGGGGGGTATCACAGATACGCAGTATTTT. Its translation is CASSQDLSSQRGGITDTQYF.

The chain uses TRBV4-3 and TRBJ1-3; no clear D. The germline V and J ends were trimmed by 4 bases and 0 bases, with 7 bases remaining between them. The CDR3 is 14 residues long. The germline V gene encodes CDR1 LGHNA and CDR2 YSLEER. The CDR3 loop reads CASSLGVSGNTIYF. The CDR3 DNA sequence: TGCGCCAGCAGCCTCGGGGTCTCTGGAAACACCATATATTTT.

This clone was recorded only once. The rearrangement uses TRBV19 and TRBJ2-1; 10 positions match TRBD2. This CDR3 has 16 residues. V dropped 5 bases and J dropped 6; count of bases not matched to a gene: 10. CDR1 LNHDA and CDR2 SQIVND come from the germline V gene (reference sequence). The DNA for the CDR3 is TGTGCCAGTAGTTCCCCGACTAGCGGGTGTCCCAATGAGCAGTTCTTC. This encodes CASSSPTSGCPNEQFF.

The chain links TRBV30 to TRBJ2-3, with TRBD1 matching 11 bases. Trimming at V came to 7 bases and at J to 4 bases, leaving 10 bases not matched to a gene. CDR1 GTSNPN and CDR2 SVGIG come from the germline V gene (reference sequence). The CDR3 totals 15 residues. The CDR3 DNA reads TGTGCCTCCCTAGGACAGGGGGCTGGGGCAGATACGCAGTATTTT. It encodes CASLGQGAGADTQYF.

The chain is built from TRBV7-8 and TRBJ2-7, with 7 bases matching TRBD2. This CDR3 has 14 amino acids. V shed 2 bases, J shed 9 bases, and the junction held 10 bases outside the gene matches. Per germline, CDR1 SGHVS and CDR2 FQNEAQ. CDR3 protein: CASSLLARGWGQYF. DNA for the CDR3: TGTGCCAGCAGCTTACTAGCGCGGGGGTGGGGGCAGTACTTC.

The V call is TRBV15, the J call TRBJ2-1, with 9 positions matching TRBD2. The trim removed 4 bases at V and 7 bases at J, leaving 8 bases unmatched. The CDR3 spans 15 residues. CDR1 is LNHNV, CDR2 YYDKDF, per germline (reference sequence). In DNA form, the CDR3 reads TGTGCCACCAGCAATTTCAGCGGGGGGACTAATGAGCAGTTCTTC. It specifies CATSNFSGGTNEQFF.

This chain joins TRBV27 and TRBJ1-1; 9 nucleotides line up with TRBD1. Germline assignment: CDR1 MNHEY and CDR2 SMNVEV (reference sequence). Losses at the gene ends were 2 bases for V and 10 bases for J; bases not matched to a gene: 2. The CDR3 has 12 residues. CDR3 in DNA: TGTGCCAGCAGTTTAGGACAGGGGCGAGCTTTCTTT. It codes for CASSLGQGRAFF.

V usage is TRBV5-6 and J usage is TRBJ2-1; perhaps TRBD2 as D (6 bases). Germline CDR1 reads SGHDT; CDR2 reads YYEEEE. CDR3 length: 15 residues. Trimming took 0 bases from V and 6 from J, leaving 13 bases between them. CDR3 loop: CASSLAPRTTNEQFF. DNA for the CDR3: TGTGCCAGCAGCTTGGCCCCCAGGACTACCAATGAGCAGTTCTTC.

The V and J genes are TRBV29-1 and TRBJ2-5, with D maybe TRBD2 (5 bases). Trimming shortened V by 7 bases and J by 7 bases, and 19 bases separated the two germline ends. The germline V gene has CDR1 SQVTM and CDR2 ANQGSEA. The CDR3 covers 13 residues. CDR3: CSDLTRPAGTQYF. As DNA, the CDR3 is TGCAGCGATTTGACGCGCCCGGCGGGGACCCAGTACTTC.

The V and J genes are TRBV25-1 and TRBJ2-1; D might be TRBD2 (6 bases). CDR3 length: 18 amino acids. From germline, CDR1 is MGHDK and CDR2 SYGVNS. Trimming stripped 3 bases from V and 7 bases from J, with 25 bases between. CDR3 loop: CASSDPFSGRVGVNEQFF. The CDR3 DNA reads as TGTGCCAGCAGTGACCCCTTTAGCGGCAGGGTTGGGGTTAATGAGCAGTTCTTC.

The V and J genes are TRBV5-5 and TRBJ1-4; perhaps TRBD1 as D (6 bases). Deletions cut 4 bases from V and 6 bases from J, with 16 bases between. The CDR3 contains 15 residues. CDR1 is SGHKS and CDR2 is YYEKEE in the germline V gene (reference sequence). The CDR3 reads CASSVPGGQYEKLFF. The DNA of the CDR3 is TGTGCCAGCAGCGTCCCGGGGGGACAATATGAAAAACTGTTTTTT.

The rearrangement joins TRBV6-5 to TRBJ1-2; no firm D call. In germline, CDR1 is MNHEY, CDR2 SVGAGI. The CDR3 runs to 13 residues. Trimming took off 7 bases at V and 8 bases at J, with 17 bases between the two ends. CDR3 nucleotide sequence: TGTGCCAGCAAGGGAGGACGCTCTTGGGGCTACACCTTC. This gives the protein CASKGGRSWGYTF.

The gene calls are TRBV28 and TRBJ2-7; D possibly corresponds to TRBD2 (6 bases). Trimming stripped 8 bases from V and 4 bases from J, with 9 bases between. The CDR3 extends over 11 amino acids. Germline V gene sequence: CDR1 MDHEN, CDR2 SYDVKM. CDR3 amino acids: CASRAGYEQYF. DNA for the CDR3: TGTGCCAGCCGGGCGGGGTACGAGCAGTACTTC.

The rearrangement uses TRBV15 and TRBJ2-7; the match to TRBD2 covers 10 bases. Germline loops: CDR1 LNHNV, CDR2 YYDKDF (reference sequence). Trimming removed 2 bases from V and 2 bases from J; junction bases left unmatched: 21. The length of the CDR3 is 21 residues. The CDR3 nucleotides read TGTGCCACCAGCAGATCTCGGAAGCTCCGGGGCCCTGGGACTAGCGCCTACGAGCAGTACTTC. Amino acids: CATSRSRKLRGPGTSAYEQYF.

The rearrangement uses TRBV9 and TRBJ1-2; 9 bases agree with TRBD1. There are 17 residues in the CDR3. Losses at the gene ends were 0 bases for V and 4 bases for J; bases not matched to a gene: 10. The germline V gene encodes CDR1 SGDLS and CDR2 YYNGEE. The CDR3 loop is CASSVDWTGVFRYGYTF. The DNA for the CDR3 is TGTGCCAGCAGCGTAGATTGGACAGGGGTGTTCCGCTATGGCTACACCTTC.

This clone came up once. This chain links TRBV9 with TRBJ1-2; 9 nucleotides match TRBD1. The CDR3 is 16 amino acids. Germline-derived CDR1 and CDR2 are SGDLS and YYNGEE. V gave up 0 bases and J gave up 3 bases; unmatched junction bases: 6. CDR3 region: CASSVGVWDRDYGYTF. The CDR3 bases are TGTGCCAGCAGCGTAGGAGTTTGGGACAGGGACTATGGCTACACCTTC.

The chain links TRBV10-1 to TRBJ1-1; D is ambiguous. Germline V gene data show CDR1 as WNHNN and CDR2 as SYGVQD (reference sequence). The CDR3 totals 13 residues. V was clipped by 5 bases and J by 3 bases, with 10 bases between them. For the CDR3, the DNA is TGCGCCAGCAGTCAGCGGGGAGACACTGAAGCTTTCTTT. Protein product: CASSQRGDTEAFF.

The chain carries TRBV29-1 and TRBJ1-1; possible D gene TRBD1, 5 bases. The V and J ends lost 0 bases and 4 bases respectively, with 24 bases between them. The CDR3 spans 18 residues. CDR1 and CDR2 (germline): SQVTM, ANQGSEA. CDR3 in amino acids: CSVEDDPHPQGGITEAFF. The DNA of the CDR3 is TGCAGCGTTGAAGATGATCCCCACCCGCAGGGAGGGATCACTGAAGCTTTCTTT.

The chain joins TRBV27 to TRBJ2-7; no clear D gene. Germline CDR1 is MNHEY and CDR2 is SMNVEV (reference sequence). The CDR3 covers 13 residues. The V and J ends lost 4 bases and 2 bases respectively, with 9 bases between them. CDR3 coding DNA: TGTGCCAGCAGTTCCCTAGTTACCTACGAGCAGTACTTC. This sequence encodes CASSSLVTYEQYF.

This chain joins TRBV30 and TRBJ1-2; possible D gene TRBD1, 6 bases. From germline, CDR1 is GTSNPN and CDR2 SVGIG (reference sequence). The CDR3 is made up of 14 amino acids. V was shortened by 2 bases and J by 4 bases, with 14 bases between the two germline ends. The CDR3 DNA follows: TGTGCCTGGAGTACCGAGGACAGTCTCTATGGCTACACCTTC. Its translation: CAWSTEDSLYGYTF.

The V call is TRBV28, the J call TRBJ2-2; 7 nucleotides agree with TRBD2. Germline V gene lookup returns CDR1 MDHEN and CDR2 SYDVKM. V trimming: 5 bases; J trimming: 1 base; junction bases outside the gene matches: 4. CDR3 size: 15 residues. The CDR3 bases are TGTGCCAGCAGTGCAAGCGGGGAGAACACCGGGGAGCTGTTTTTT. As protein: CASSASGENTGELFF.

The rearrangement links TRBV19 to TRBJ2-7; D may be TRBD1 (7 bases). The CDR3 loop spans 15 amino acids. The germline CDR1 and CDR2 sequences are LNHDA and SQIVND (reference sequence). Trimming took off 1 base at V and 0 bases at J, with 10 bases between the two ends. CDR3 DNA sequence: TGTGCCAGTAGTATAGGCGGGACAGCCTCCTACGAGCAGTACTTC. It is translated as CASSIGGTASYEQYF.